A single sample is the source of the 17 T cell receptor beta chains below, sequenced in a study of blood T cell repertoires in COVID-19. Data came from immunoSEQ multiplex PCR; TCRdb stores just in-frame clones and leaves some out. The table lists 55,000 to 75,000 clones, 55% to 75% of them singletons. Sample: peripheral blood. These receptors were taken from a woman between 65 and 79 years old with COVID-19, enrolled during active disease.

This clone is a singleton in its sample. The V gene is TRBV19, the J gene TRBJ1-3; possible D gene TRBD1, 5 bases. V lost 6 bases to trimming and J lost 0 bases, with 12 bases between them. Germline V CDR1 and CDR2: LNHDA, SQIVND (reference sequence). The CDR3 totals 15 residues. This CDR3 is CASSLGQLSGNTIYF. The CDR3 bases are TGTGCCAGTAGCCTGGGGCAGCTCTCTGGAAACACCATATATTTT.

The CDR3 is CASSSLAGVPDTQYF. DNA for the CDR3: TGTGCCAGCAGCTCCCTGGCGGGGGTCCCAGATACGCAGTATTTT. The chain is built from TRBV5-5 and TRBJ2-3; 7 bases match TRBD2. The CDR3 is 15 amino acids. Trimming took 3 bases from V and 4 from J; bases not matched to a gene: 8. The V gene's germline CDR1 is SGHKS and CDR2 YYEKEE (reference sequence).

The chain employs TRBV20-1 and TRBJ1-2; D ambiguous. This CDR3 is built from 11 residues. Germline CDR1 and CDR2: DFQATT and SNEGSKA (reference sequence). V was clipped by 0 bases and J by 14 bases, with 13 bases between them. CDR3 sequence: CSARDSERETF. CDR3 bases: TGCAGTGCTAGAGATTCGGAGAGGGAAACCTTC.

This sequence joins TRBV18 and TRBJ2-1; TRBD2 aligns across 8 bases. Trimming cost V 3 bases and J 7 bases; bases outside gene matches: 5. Germline V gene sequence: CDR1 KGHSH, CDR2 LQKENI. This CDR3 region has 14 residues. The DNA for the CDR3 is TGTGCCAGCTCACCCGGGGGGGAGTTGAATGAGCAGTTCTTC. This translates into CASSPGGELNEQFF.

As DNA, the CDR3 is TGTGCCAGCAGCTCCCCGCGGCCCCCCTACGAGCAGTACGTC. It codes for CASSSPRPPYEQYV. The chain recombines TRBV6-5 with TRBJ2-7; no definite D call. The germline V and J ends were trimmed by 6 bases and 2 bases, with 14 bases remaining between them. The CDR3 totals 14 residues. Germline-derived CDR1 and CDR2 are MNHEY and SVGAGI.

This clone was observed a handful of times. The V gene is TRBV11-3, the J gene TRBJ2-1; D may be TRBD2 (5 bases). Germline assignment: CDR1 SGHNT and CDR2 YENEEA. V dropped 5 bases and J dropped 6 bases, with 20 bases sitting between them. The CDR3 totals 16 residues. The CDR3 is CASSHSPGSGPNEQFF. The CDR3 coding sequence is TGTGCCAGCAGCCACAGTCCGGGATCGGGCCCCAATGAGCAGTTCTTC.

At least ten counts were recorded for this clone. The chain combines TRBV7-6 with TRBJ1-3; maybe TRBD1 (6 bases). V shed 2 bases and J shed 0 bases, with 17 bases lying between them. The CDR3 is 18 residues long. Germline-derived CDR1 and CDR2 are SGHVS and FNYEAQ. The CDR3 DNA reads TGTGCCAGCAGCTTAAACCCACAGGGTTGGGGCTCTGGAAACACCATATATTTT. Translated, it gives CASSLNPQGWGSGNTIYF.

The chain is built from TRBV2 and TRBJ1-6; tentatively, D is TRBD1 (5 bases). Per the germline V gene, CDR1 is SNHLY and CDR2 is FYNNEI. V was clipped by 4 bases and J by 5 bases, with 12 bases between them. The length of the CDR3 is 15 residues. The CDR3 here is CASSGAGWHNSPLHF. The CDR3 DNA sequence: TGTGCCAGCAGTGGCGCAGGGTGGCATAATTCACCCCTCCACTTT.

This clone was observed a handful of times. This sequence joins TRBV5-1 and TRBJ1-5, with 7 bases aligning to TRBD1. Germline trimming cut 3 bases from V and 6 bases from J; bases unmatched to any gene: 6. The CDR3 runs 14 residues. The germline gives CDR1 SGHRS, CDR2 YFSETQ. CDR3 nucleotide sequence: TGCGCCAGCAGCTCGACAGGGTTGGGTCAGCCCCAGCATTTT. Encoded protein: CASSSTGLGQPQHF.

The chain couples TRBV7-2 to TRBJ1-2; weak D call: TRBD1 (5 bases). Germline-derived CDR1 and CDR2 are SGHTA and FQGNSA. The CDR3 has 14 amino acids. Trimming pared 4 bases from V and 3 bases from J, leaving 12 bases between. DNA for the CDR3: TGTGCCAGCAGCTCCGGAGGGGCCGACTATGGCTACACCTTC. The encoded protein is CASSSGGADYGYTF.

The chain couples TRBV5-1 to TRBJ2-3, with D unclear. CDR3 size: 14 residues. Deletions cut 1 base from V and 2 bases from J, with 8 bases between. CDR1 and CDR2 from the germline V gene are SGHRS and YFSETQ. The CDR3 loop is CASSLNSDTDTQYF. CDR3 DNA sequence: TGCGCCAGCAGCTTGAATTCAGACACAGATACGCAGTATTTT.

The chain combines TRBV29-1 with TRBJ2-1; TRBD2 agrees at 9 bases. The germline V gene encodes CDR1 SQVTM and CDR2 ANQGSEA. This CDR3 has 16 residues. Trimming cost V 7 bases and J 9 bases; bases outside gene matches: 19. CDR3 in amino acids: CSDFSGGFRQGSEQFF. CDR3 nucleotide sequence: TGCAGCGATTTTAGCGGGGGTTTCCGTCAGGGGAGTGAGCAGTTCTTC.

The chain links TRBV29-1 to TRBJ1-2; D is possibly TRBD1 (6 bases). V lost 7 bases, J lost 2 bases, and 17 bases lay in between. The CDR3 is made up of 14 amino acids. Germline V gene lookup returns CDR1 SQVTM and CDR2 ANQGSEA. In nucleotides, the CDR3 is TGCAGCGCCCGGGACACCGGACTCAACTATGGCTACACCTTC. This encodes CSARDTGLNYGYTF. Complete variable domain (other parts from reference TRBV29-1 and TRBJ1-2): SAVISQKPSRDICQRGTSLTIQCQVDSQVTMMFWYRQQPGQSLTLIATANQGSEATYESGFVIDKFPISRPNLTFSTLTVSNMSPEDSSIYLCSARDTGLNYGYTFGSGTRLTVV.

The chain recombines TRBV7-6 with TRBJ2-5; the match to TRBD2 covers 11 bases. J gave up 4 bases and V 2 bases, and 3 bases lay outside the gene matches. The CDR3 consists of 15 residues. Germline assignment: CDR1 SGHVS and CDR2 FNYEAQ. CDR3 protein: CASSLRLAGGETQYF. The CDR3 DNA reads TGTGCCAGCAGCTTACGCCTAGCGGGGGGAGAGACCCAGTACTTC.

The chain couples TRBV4-1 to TRBJ2-3; a weak D match, TRBD2 (5 bases). The CDR3 spans 14 residues. The V and J ends lost 4 bases and 5 bases respectively, with 13 bases between them. Germline V gene sequence: CDR1 MGHRA, CDR2 YSYEKL. For the CDR3, the DNA is TGCGCCAGCAGCCTATGGGCCGAGGGAGATACGCAGTATTTT. Amino acid sequence: CASSLWAEGDTQYF.

This clone has only a few counts. The V gene is TRBV6-4, the J gene TRBJ1-2, with D maybe TRBD1 (6 bases). Germline V gives CDR1 MRHNA, CDR2 SNTAGT. The CDR3 length is 13 residues. V gave up 3 bases and J gave up 7 bases, with 12 bases separating them. Here the CDR3 reads CASSEQGGSGYTF. In DNA form, the CDR3 reads TGTGCCAGCAGTGAACAGGGAGGGTCTGGCTACACCTTC.

The chain recombines TRBV5-5 with TRBJ1-6, with TRBD1 identical over 10 bases. The CDR3 runs 16 residues. CDR1 and CDR2 (germline): SGHKS, YYEKEE (reference sequence). V dropped 4 bases and J dropped 9; count of bases not matched to a gene: 10. CDR3 nucleotides: TGTGCCAGCAGCGATTCTCCGGGACAGGGGATTTCACCCCTCCACTTT. It codes for CASSDSPGQGISPLHF.